This TCR beta chain was identified in a study of T cells in Graves' hyperthyroidism and ophthalmopathy. The table lists this clonotype with many counts. CDR3 length: 16 residues. The junction had 11 bases not matched to a gene; V was cut back by 6 bases and J by 8 bases. From germline, CDR1 is MNHNS and CDR2 SASEGT. Amplification yielded TCR beta CDR3 regions, with RNA transcripts as the source. First-round RT-PCR with HTBI primers amplified the TCR CDR3 region. TCRdb redid the calling of the multiplex PCR reads with MiXCR, one entry per CDR3 protein. The sample records over 500,000 distinct CDR3 sequences, approximately 15% being singletons.

The V gene is TRBV6-1, the J gene TRBJ2-1; 12 nucleotides line up with TRBD1. This receptor was obtained from a middle-aged woman with Graves' hyperthyroidism. Sequencing was carried out using blood. The CDR3 DNA follows: TGTGCCAGCAGCCCCCTTGGGGGACAGGGGGCCGATGAGCAGTTCTTC. It codes for CASSPLGGQGADEQFF.